The TCR beta chain under discussion was sequenced for a study of blood T cell repertoires in COVID-19. The overall study: Collection of acute and convalescent COVID-19 samples took place in the United States, Italy and Spain. From T cells, B-cell-depleted T cells, or PBMCs came the material, which was cDNA or gDNA.

Only one count was recorded for this clone. Germline V CDR1 and CDR2: SGDLS, YYNGEE. The CDR3 has 15 residues. Germline trimming cut 5 bases from V and 4 bases from J; bases unmatched to any gene: 9. The data were produced by immunoSEQ multiplex PCR, yet TCRdb's version contains in-frame clones alone and is incomplete. The sample gives tens of thousands of clones, around 83% of which show up once; approximately 11% is in the top ten. The sequenced material came from peripheral blood. The source of this sequence is a human donor in a cohort sampled during active COVID-19. J is TRBJ2-5 and V is TRBV9; 9 bases agree with TRBD1. CDR3 nucleotide sequence: TGTGCCAGCAGTCGGACAGGGGTGGTTGGAGAGACCCAGTACTTC. Its translation: CASSRTGVVGETQYF.